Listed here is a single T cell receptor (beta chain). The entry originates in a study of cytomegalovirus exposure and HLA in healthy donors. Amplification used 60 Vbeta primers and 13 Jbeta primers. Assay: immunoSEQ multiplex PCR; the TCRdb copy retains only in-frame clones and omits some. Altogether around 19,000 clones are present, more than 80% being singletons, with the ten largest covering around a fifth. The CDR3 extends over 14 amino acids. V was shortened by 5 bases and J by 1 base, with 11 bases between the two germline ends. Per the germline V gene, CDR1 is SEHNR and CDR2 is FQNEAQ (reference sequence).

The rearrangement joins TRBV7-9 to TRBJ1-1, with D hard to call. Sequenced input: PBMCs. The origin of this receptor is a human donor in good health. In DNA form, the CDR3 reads TGTGCCAGCAGCCCCTCCCGAGGGAACACTGAAGCTTTCTTT. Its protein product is CASSPSRGNTEAFF.